This T cell receptor (beta chain) was observed in a study of blood T cell repertoires in COVID-19. Whole-study context: Researchers got acute and convalescent COVID-19 samples from the United States, Italy and Spain. From T cells, B-cell-depleted T cells, or PBMCs came the material, which was cDNA or gDNA.

Study processing details: From reference gene primer amplification, estimates of nucleated cell counts were derived. Only in-frame clones appear in the TCRdb table, and some are missing; sequencing was by immunoSEQ multiplex PCR. V, J and clone size are taken as reported in that table, and D and trimming were inferred from the DNA itself. The table records some 85,000 clones, about three quarters of them present only once. The CDR3 has 15 amino acids. V was cut by 0 bases and J by 7 bases, with 16 bases left in between. Germline loops: CDR1 SGHRS, CDR2 YFSETQ. Sequencing was performed on peripheral blood. V usage is TRBV5-1 and J usage is TRBJ1-2; the D gene is possibly TRBD1 (5 bases). This sequence was found in an elderly woman with active or convalescent COVID-19. In nucleotides, the CDR3 is TGCGCCAGCAGCTTGGCCACGGACTGGGGGGGTGGCTACACCTTC. Amino acid sequence: CASSLATDWGGGYTF. The full variable domain, in which reference TRBV5-1 and TRBJ1-2 provide the parts outside the CDR3, is KAGVTQTPRYLIKTRGQQVTLSCSPISGHRSVSWYQQTPGQGLQFLFEYFSETQRNKGNFPGRFSGRQFSNSRSEMNVSTLELGDSALYLCASSLATDWGGGYTFGSGTRLTVV.